Listed below are T cell receptor beta chains from one sample, sequenced in a study of Graves' ophthalmopathy and Graves' hyperthyroidism. Using its own MiXCR run on the multiplex PCR reads, TCRdb lists one record per CDR3 protein. The sample contains hundreds of thousands of distinct CDR3 sequences, 35% to 45% of which appear only once. The specimen was peripheral blood. These TCRs come from an adult man with Graves' ophthalmopathy. The CDR3 runs from the conserved cysteine through the conserved F or W. Fields, in order: V gene, D gene, clone size, J gene, CDR3 protein, CDR3 DNA. A D gene is named only where the DNA matches it firmly. For some rows the clone size is stated as once, few or many, or as a class when expanded; others skip it.

>TRBV4-1|TRBD1|few|TRBJ1-5
CASSQGQGQGNQPQHF
TGCGCCAGCAGCCAAGGACAGGGTCAGGGCAATCAGCCCCAGCATTTT
>TRBV9|.|few|TRBJ2-2
CASSVADNANTGELFF
TGTGCCAGCAGCGTAGCGGACAATGCGAACACCGGGGAGCTGTTTTTT
>TRBV28|.|.|TRBJ2-5
CASRSSKQETQYF
TGTGCCAGCAGGTCCAGTAAACAAGAGACCCAGTACTTC
>TRBV19|.|few|TRBJ2-2
CASSIWGVSSTGELFF
TGTGCCAGTAGTATCTGGGGGGTGTCGAGCACCGGGGAGCTGTTTTTT
>TRBV24-1|TRBD2|few|TRBJ2-5
CATSGPGLEETQYF
TGTGCCACCAGTGGTCCGGGACTAGAAGAGACCCAGTACTTC
>TRBV19|.|many|TRBJ1-2
CASSSTEANYGYTF
TGTGCCAGTAGCTCGACAGAAGCTAACTATGGCTACACCTTC
>TRBV4-2|.|.|TRBJ1-5
CASSQNRQTQHF
TGTGCCAGCAGCCAAAACCGACAGACCCAGCATTTT
>TRBV24-1|.|.|TRBJ1-2
CASSPGRGSPNYGYTF
TGCGCCAGCAGCCCGGGGAGGGGCAGCCCTAACTATGGCTACACCTTC
>TRBV2|TRBD2|few|TRBJ2-5
CASNYAGGQETQYF
TGTGCCAGCAATTATGCGGGAGGGCAAGAGACCCAGTACTTC
>TRBV25-1|TRBD2|.|TRBJ2-3
CASSGGATDTQYF
TGTGCCAGCAGCGGGGGGGCCACAGATACGCAGTATTTT
>TRBV29-1|.|.|TRBJ1-3
CSVPNTIYF
TGCAGCGTCCCGAACACCATATATTTT
>TRBV11-2|.|.|TRBJ2-2
CASSGVSANTGELFF
TGTGCCAGCAGCGGCGTCTCAGCGAACACTGGGGAGCTGTTTTTT
>TRBV10-3|.|many|TRBJ2-7
CAISVEGSEQYF
TGTGCCATCAGTGTAGAGGGTAGCGAGCAGTACTTC
>TRBV15|.|once|TRBJ1-4
CATSSLGVGGFEKLFF
TGTGCCACCAGCAGCTTAGGAGTAGGCGGGTTCGAAAAACTGTTTTTT
>TRBV25-1|TRBD1|.|TRBJ2-5
CASSDPPGQGLSETQYF
TGTGCCAGCAGTGATCCTCCGGGACAGGGTTTATCGGAGACCCAGTACTTC